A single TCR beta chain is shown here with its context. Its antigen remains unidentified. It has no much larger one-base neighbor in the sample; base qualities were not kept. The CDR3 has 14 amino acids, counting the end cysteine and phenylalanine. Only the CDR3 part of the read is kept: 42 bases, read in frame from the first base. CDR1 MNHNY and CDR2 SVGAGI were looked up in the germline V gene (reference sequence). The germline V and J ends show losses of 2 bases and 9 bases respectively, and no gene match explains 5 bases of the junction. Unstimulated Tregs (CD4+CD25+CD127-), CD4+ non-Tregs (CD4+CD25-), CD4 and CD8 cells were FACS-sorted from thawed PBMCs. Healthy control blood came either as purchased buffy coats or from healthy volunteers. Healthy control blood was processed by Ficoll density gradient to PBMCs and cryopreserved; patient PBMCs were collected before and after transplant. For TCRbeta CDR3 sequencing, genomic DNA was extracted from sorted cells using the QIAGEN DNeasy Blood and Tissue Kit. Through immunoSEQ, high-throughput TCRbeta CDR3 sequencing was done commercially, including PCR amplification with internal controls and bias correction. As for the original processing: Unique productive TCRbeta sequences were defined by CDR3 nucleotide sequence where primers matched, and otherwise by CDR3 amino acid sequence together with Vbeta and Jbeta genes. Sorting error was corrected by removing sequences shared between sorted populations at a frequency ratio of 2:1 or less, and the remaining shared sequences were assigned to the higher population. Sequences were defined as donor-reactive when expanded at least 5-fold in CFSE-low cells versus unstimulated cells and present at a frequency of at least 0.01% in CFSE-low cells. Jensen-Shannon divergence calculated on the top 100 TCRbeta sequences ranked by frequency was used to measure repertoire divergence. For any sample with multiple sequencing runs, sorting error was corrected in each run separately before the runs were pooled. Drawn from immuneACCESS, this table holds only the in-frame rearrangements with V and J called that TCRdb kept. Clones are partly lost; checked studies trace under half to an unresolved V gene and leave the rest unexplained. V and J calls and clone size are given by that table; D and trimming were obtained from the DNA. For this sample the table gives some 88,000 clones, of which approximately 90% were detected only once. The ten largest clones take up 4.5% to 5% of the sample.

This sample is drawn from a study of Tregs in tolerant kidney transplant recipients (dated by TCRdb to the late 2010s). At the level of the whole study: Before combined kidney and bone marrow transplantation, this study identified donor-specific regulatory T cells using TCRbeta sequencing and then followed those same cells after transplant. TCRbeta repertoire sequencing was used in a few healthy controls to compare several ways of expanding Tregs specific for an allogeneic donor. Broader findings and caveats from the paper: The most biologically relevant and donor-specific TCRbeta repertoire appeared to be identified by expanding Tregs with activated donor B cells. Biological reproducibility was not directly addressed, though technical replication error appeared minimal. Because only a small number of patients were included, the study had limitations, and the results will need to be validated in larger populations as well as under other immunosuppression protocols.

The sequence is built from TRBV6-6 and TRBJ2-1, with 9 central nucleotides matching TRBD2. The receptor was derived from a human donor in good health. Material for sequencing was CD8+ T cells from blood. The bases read TGTGCCAGCAGTTACGCGGGGGGGGGAATTGAGCAGTTCTTC. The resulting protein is CASSYAGGGIEQFF.